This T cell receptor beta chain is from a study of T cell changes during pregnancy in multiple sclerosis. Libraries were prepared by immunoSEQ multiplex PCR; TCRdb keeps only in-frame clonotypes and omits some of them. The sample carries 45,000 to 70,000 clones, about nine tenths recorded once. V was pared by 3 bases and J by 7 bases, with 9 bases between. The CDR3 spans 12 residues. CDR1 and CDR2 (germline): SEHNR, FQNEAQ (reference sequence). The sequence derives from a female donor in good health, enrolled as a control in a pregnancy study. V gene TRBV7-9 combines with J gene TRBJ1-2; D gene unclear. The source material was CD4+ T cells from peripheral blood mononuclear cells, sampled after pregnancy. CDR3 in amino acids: CASSLEVRGYTF. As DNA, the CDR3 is TGTGCCAGCAGCTTGGAGGTGCGTGGCTACACCTTC.